Listed here are 8 T cell receptor beta chains from one sample, sequenced in a study of spatial heterogeneity in lung cancer. One entry per CDR3 protein results from TCRdb running MiXCR on the 5' RACE reads. This table has 95,000 to 120,000 distinct CDR3 sequences, 9.5% to 14% appearing once. Regarding time point: blood at routine non-recurrence follow-up after resection. Specimen: PBMCs, collected at follow-up. The receptors derive from a female donor with early-stage non-small cell lung cancer.

J is TRBJ1-5 and V is TRBV5-8; D not certain. CDR1 is SGHTS, CDR2 YDEGEE, per germline. This CDR3 region has 15 residues. Trimming removed 1 base from V and 10 bases from J, with 18 bases in between. CDR3 nucleotides: TGTGCCAGCAGCTTGCTTTCGGGGTCCGGAAAACCCCAGCATTTT. Its protein is CASSLLSGSGKPQHF.

This clonotype was seen repeatedly, ten times or more. This rearrangement joins TRBV29-1 to TRBJ2-7, with 12 bases aligning to TRBD2. This CDR3 contains 13 residues. Per the germline V gene, CDR1 is SQVTM and CDR2 is ANQGSEA. The V gene end was trimmed by 7 bases and the J gene end by 2 bases; junction bases not matched to a gene: 3. The CDR3 region has the DNA TGCAGCGCCGGGACTAGCGGGCCCTACGAGCAGTACTTC. Translated, it gives CSAGTSGPYEQYF.

This clonotype was detected many times. The V and J genes are TRBV28 and TRBJ2-3; 13 bases are a match to TRBD2. V was clipped by 5 bases and J by 2 bases; unmatched bases: 10. CDR3 length: 18 residues. Germline CDR1 MDHEN, CDR2 SYDVKM. DNA of the CDR3: TGTGCCAGCAGTCATCCGGGACTAGCGGGAAAGGACACAGATACGCAGTATTTT. It encodes CASSHPGLAGKDTDTQYF.

The V and J genes are TRBV2 and TRBJ2-2; tentatively, D is TRBD1 (5 bases). The germline CDR1 and CDR2 sequences are SNHLY and FYNNEI. The CDR3 length is 13 residues. V lost 10 bases and J 6 bases, leaving 15 bases between the germline ends. In DNA form, the CDR3 reads TGTGCCATCTACCCTCAGGGTTCCGGGGAGCTGTTTTTT. Translated, it gives CAIYPQGSGELFF.

This clonotype was observed many times. The chain combines TRBV10-3 with TRBJ2-7; D may be TRBD1 or TRBD2 (5 bases each). V was pared by 2 bases and J by 0 bases, with 14 bases between. The CDR3 runs to 16 residues. Germline loops: CDR1 ENHRY, CDR2 SYGVKD. DNA of the CDR3: TGTGCCATCAGTGAGCCAGGGACGGGCAGCTCCTACGAGCAGTACTTC. Encoded protein: CAISEPGTGSSYEQYF.

This clonotype was observed a handful of times. The chain links TRBV20-1 to TRBJ2-3; the match to TRBD2 covers 8 bases. Germline values: CDR1 DFQATT, CDR2 SNEGSKA (reference sequence). The junction had 10 bases not matched to a gene; V was cut back by 5 bases and J by 6 bases. CDR3 length: 14 residues. The CDR3 sequence is CSAEVAGPRDTQYF. The CDR3 region has the DNA TGCAGTGCTGAGGTAGCGGGGCCCAGGGATACGCAGTATTTT.

The chain employs TRBV20-1 and TRBJ2-5, with 9 bases fitting TRBD2. This CDR3 contains 14 residues. Germline V gene sequence: CDR1 DFQATT, CDR2 SNEGSKA (reference sequence). V lost 7 bases to trimming and J lost 5 bases; unmatched junction nucleotides: 11. In nucleotides, the CDR3 is TGCAGTGGGGAATCGGGACTAGCTGTTGAGACCCAGTACTTC. It encodes CSGESGLAVETQYF.

This clonotype was recorded at least ten times. J is TRBJ2-7 and V is TRBV3-1; possibly TRBD2 for D (6 bases). CDR3 length equals 15 residues. CDR1 is LGHDT, CDR2 YNNKEL, per germline (reference sequence). Trimming shortened V by 1 base and J by 2 bases, and 12 bases separated the two germline ends. The CDR3 nucleotides are TGTGCCAGCAGCCAAGCGGCGGGACTTGCCTACGAGCAGTACTTC. This codes for CASSQAAGLAYEQYF.